Sequencing of this T cell receptor beta chain was carried out in a study of regulatory T cells in long-lasting Graves disease. This clonotype showed up just a few times. Its antigen remains unknown. Time point reported: persistent/refractory GD, antithyroid drugs over 5 years with positive TRAb. Construction of the TCR library relied on RNA isolated from PBMCs. The CDR3 sequence is 18 residues long. The germline V gene encodes CDR1 SGHTA and CDR2 FQGNSA. Trimming removed 2 bases from V and 4 bases from J; junction bases left unmatched: 10. Study-level points and caveats: Possibly, too few samples lowered accuracy.

To make TCR beta libraries, researchers used iRepertoire HTBI primers and Arm-PCR of CDR3 regions. TCRdb called the multiplex PCR reads again in MiXCR, with one record for every CDR3 protein. This table holds a few hundred thousand distinct CDR3 sequences, roughly 24% found once. The input for sequencing was peripheral blood mononuclear cells (PBMCs), taken when the disease was refractory, from a patient treated with antithyroid drugs. The rearrangement joins TRBV7-2 to TRBJ2-2, with 10 positions matching TRBD2. The TCR originated in a woman aged 40 to 50 with Graves disease. The CDR3 DNA reads as TGTGCCAGCAGCTTATCATTAAGTCTAGCGGGAGTCACCGGGGAGCTGTTTTTT. Amino acid sequence: CASSLSLSLAGVTGELFF. Filled out from reference TRBV7-2 and TRBJ2-2, the complete variable domain reads GAGVSQSPSNKVTEKGKDVELRCDPISGHTALYWYRQSLGQGLEFLIYFQGNSAPDKSGLPSDRFSAERTGGSVSTLTIQRTQQEDSAVYLCASSLSLSLAGVTGELFFGEGSRLTVL.